The 21 T cell receptor beta chains below come from one sample, sequenced in a study of cytomegalovirus exposure and HLA in healthy donors (dated 2017 in TCRdb). The library was generated by the immunoSEQ multiplex PCR assay. For the multiplex PCR, a mixture combining 60 forward primers for TCR Vbeta segments and 13 reverse primers for TCR Jbeta segments was used. TCRdb stores this immuneACCESS table with in-frame sequences only. Part of the clones is absent; in the studies checked, under half of the shortfall reflects unresolved V genes, and no reason is known for the rest. This sample is represented by around 170,000 clones; roughly 72% of them were singletons. The ten largest account for about 1.6% of the sample. The specimen sequenced was PBMCs. The receptors derive from a man aged 40-49 years in good health and CMV-seronegative.

In this sample, this clone turned up once. V usage is TRBV28 and J usage is TRBJ1-6; 7 nucleotides match TRBD1. The CDR3 has 14 residues. The germline V gene has CDR1 MDHEN and CDR2 SYDVKM. Trimming cost V 6 bases and J 10 bases; bases outside gene matches: 9. In DNA form, the CDR3 reads TGTGCCAGCAGGCCGAGACAGGGACAATCACCCCTCCACTTT. Amino acid sequence: CASRPRQGQSPLHF. The entire variable domain, with the rest obtained from reference TRBV28 and TRBJ1-6, is as follows: DVKVTQSSRYLVKRTGEKVFLECVQDMDHENMFWYRQDPGLGLRLIYFSYDVKMKEKGDIPEGYSVSREKKERFSLILESASTNQTSMYLCASRPRQGQSPLHFGNGTRLTVT.

The rearrangement uses TRBV2 and TRBJ1-1; no clear D. V was pared by 10 bases and J by 8 bases, with 17 bases between. The CDR3 runs to 12 residues. Germline CDR1 is SNHLY and CDR2 is FYNNEI. The CDR3 loop is CAKEGASYEAFF. DNA of the CDR3: TGTGCCAAGGAGGGAGCCTCATACGAAGCTTTCTTT. Combining the CDR3 with reference TRBV2 and TRBJ1-1 gives the whole variable domain EPEVTQTPSHQVTQMGQEVILRCVPISNHLYFYWYRQILGQKVEFLVSFYNNEISEKSEIFDDQFSVERPDGSNFTLKIRSTKLEDSAMYFCAKEGASYEAFFGQGTRLTVV.

The chain employs TRBV5-1 and TRBJ2-1, with TRBD2 matching over 13 bases. The germline V gene encodes CDR1 SGHRS and CDR2 YFSETQ. The CDR3 covers 16 residues. Unmatched junction bases numbered 0, after V lost 0 bases and J lost 3 bases. CDR3 nucleotide sequence: TGCGCCAGCAGCTTGGGGACTAGCGGGAGCTACAATGAGCAGTTCTTC. Translated, it gives CASSLGTSGSYNEQFF.

The chain couples TRBV28 to TRBJ1-5; D is uncertain. The CDR3 runs 15 residues. The germline V gene encodes CDR1 MDHEN and CDR2 SYDVKM. Trimming removed 0 bases from V and 7 bases from J, with 13 bases in between. This CDR3 is CASSLWRARIQPQHF. The CDR3 DNA sequence: TGTGCCAGCAGTTTATGGAGGGCTAGGATCCAGCCCCAGCATTTT.

The chain recombines TRBV27 with TRBJ2-7, with a tentative D call TRBD1 (6 bases). V gave up 6 bases and J gave up 3 bases, with 9 bases separating them. The CDR3 covers 12 residues. The V gene's germline CDR1 is MNHEY and CDR2 SMNVEV (reference sequence). CDR3 loop: CASSLGGYEQYF. The CDR3 DNA reads as TGTGCCAGCAGCCTAGGGGGCTACGAGCAGTACTTC.

The rearrangement joins TRBV27 to TRBJ1-5; D unresolved. This CDR3 region has 13 residues. The V gene lost 2 bases and the J gene lost 4 bases, with 6 bases spanning the gap. The germline CDR1 and CDR2 sequences are MNHEY and SMNVEV (reference sequence). This chain's CDR3 is CASSLTENQPQHF. The CDR3 region has the DNA TGTGCCAGCAGTTTAACCGAGAATCAGCCCCAGCATTTT.

The J gene is TRBJ1-1, the V gene TRBV6-4; 7 bases are shared with TRBD1. Germline trimming cut 6 bases from V and 0 bases from J; bases unmatched to any gene: 4. Germline V CDR1 and CDR2: MRHNA, SNTAGT. The CDR3 consists of 14 residues. CDR3 sequence: CASRPQGMNTEAFF. The DNA for the CDR3 is TGTGCCAGCAGGCCACAGGGGATGAACACTGAAGCTTTCTTT.

The chain joins TRBV7-9 to TRBJ1-2, with a weak D call TRBD1 (5 bases). The CDR3 covers 14 residues. V was clipped by 5 bases and J by 8 bases, with 18 bases between them. The V gene's germline CDR1 is SEHNR and CDR2 FQNEAQ (reference sequence). The CDR3 loop reads CASSAGGGSGGYTF. In nucleotides, the CDR3 is TGTGCCAGCAGCGCTGGCGGGGGTAGTGGGGGCTACACCTTC.

This clone was counted once. The chain employs TRBV7-3 and TRBJ1-1; D gene ambiguous. CDR1 and CDR2 (germline): SGHTA, FQGTGA. V lost 5 bases and J 1 base, leaving 8 bases between the germline ends. The CDR3 is 13 residues long. This chain's CDR3 is CASSLIANTEAFF. CDR3 DNA: TGTGCCAGCAGCCTAATAGCGAACACTGAAGCTTTCTTT.

The genes are TRBV10-3 and TRBJ2-3; D is ambiguous. CDR3 length: 13 residues. Trimming stripped 2 bases from V and 1 base from J, with 4 bases between. CDR1 and CDR2 (germline): ENHRY, SYGVKD. CDR3 in amino acids: CAISETGTDTQYF. CDR3 nucleotide sequence: TGTGCCATCAGTGAGACGGGCACAGATACGCAGTATTTT.

The V call is TRBV19, the J call TRBJ2-4; 12 bases are shared with TRBD2. This CDR3 contains 18 residues. The V gene end was trimmed by 4 bases and the J gene end by 0 bases; junction bases not matched to a gene: 7. The germline gives CDR1 LNHDA, CDR2 SQIVND (reference sequence). The CDR3 DNA follows: TGTGCCAGTAGTACTCAGACTAGCGGGAGCCTAGCCAAAAACATTCAGTACTTC. Its protein product is CASSTQTSGSLAKNIQYF.

The chain links TRBV5-1 to TRBJ1-1; 7 bases line up with TRBD1. Per germline, CDR1 SGHRS and CDR2 YFSETQ. After removal of 3 bases from V and 5 bases from J, the junction contained 10 bases not matched to a gene. This CDR3 comprises 15 residues. The CDR3 nucleotides read TGCGCCAGCAGCTACAGGGGTGATGGGCGGACTGAAGCTTTCTTT. This translates into CASSYRGDGRTEAFF. The full variable domain, in which reference TRBV5-1 and TRBJ1-1 provide the parts outside the CDR3, is KAGVTQTPRYLIKTRGQQVTLSCSPISGHRSVSWYQQTPGQGLQFLFEYFSETQRNKGNFPGRFSGRQFSNSRSEMNVSTLELGDSALYLCASSYRGDGRTEAFFGQGTRLTVV.

V and J are TRBV27 and TRBJ2-7, with D maybe TRBD2 (6 bases). The CDR3 length is 16 residues. Per germline, CDR1 MNHEY and CDR2 SMNVEV (reference sequence). V dropped 0 bases and J dropped 0 bases, with 12 bases sitting between them. The CDR3 region is CASSLSGGVNSYEQYF. CDR3 coding DNA: TGTGCCAGCAGTTTATCGGGCGGGGTGAACTCCTACGAGCAGTACTTC.

The chain recombines TRBV27 with TRBJ2-7, with D possibly matching TRBD1 (6 bases). V lost 5 bases and J lost 4, with 15 bases in between. CDR1 is MNHEY, CDR2 SMNVEV, per germline (reference sequence). This CDR3 spans 14 amino acids. The CDR3 loop is CASSPFPQGYEQYF. CDR3 bases: TGTGCCAGCAGTCCGTTCCCACAGGGTTACGAGCAGTACTTC.

The rearrangement joins TRBV9 to TRBJ2-1; 9 bases align to TRBD2. The CDR3 has 16 residues. V shed 0 bases and J 8 bases; nucleotides not matched to a gene: 9. CDR1 is SGDLS and CDR2 is YYNGEE in the germline V gene. CDR3 bases: TGTGCCAGCAGCGTAGGAGTGCGGGAGGGCCCAGATGAGCAGTTCTTC. This sequence encodes CASSVGVREGPDEQFF.

The V call is TRBV7-3, the J call TRBJ2-7; perhaps TRBD2 as D (6 bases). The CDR3 length is 14 residues. Germline V CDR1 and CDR2: SGHTA, FQGTGA. The V end was cut by 1 base, the J end by 5 bases, with 12 bases between. The CDR3 DNA reads as TGTGCCAGCAGCTTAATGGGGACTGACGACGAGCAGTACTTC. Its translation is CASSLMGTDDEQYF.

Only one count was recorded for this clone. This rearrangement joins TRBV9 to TRBJ2-3; 11 bases agree with TRBD1. This CDR3 has 14 residues. CDR1 and CDR2 from the germline V gene are SGDLS and YYNGEE. V was pared by 4 bases and J by 6 bases, with 4 bases of the junction left unmatched. CDR3 in DNA: TGTGCCAGCAGCCTTGGACAGGGGGCGGATACGCAGTATTTT. This gives the protein CASSLGQGADTQYF.

This chain connects TRBV11-2 to TRBJ2-1; TRBD2 might be the D (5 bases). The V gene's germline CDR1 is SGHAT and CDR2 FQNNGV. V lost 5 bases to trimming and J lost 5 bases, with 25 bases between them. The CDR3 extends over 18 amino acids. CDR3 in DNA: TGTGCCAGCAGCCCCCCCGGCCCGCGGAGCGGAACCCACAATGAGCAGTTCTTC. Its translation: CASSPPGPRSGTHNEQFF.

The chain employs TRBV7-9 and TRBJ2-7; TRBD1 might be the D (6 bases). V lost 6 bases, J lost 1 base, and 13 bases lay in between. The CDR3 is 14 amino acids. Germline V gene lookup returns CDR1 SEHNR and CDR2 FQNEAQ (reference sequence). CDR3 protein: CASSNREKSYEQYV. The CDR3 DNA follows: TGTGCCAGCAGTAACAGGGAGAAATCCTACGAGCAGTACGTC.

The chain links TRBV6-4 to TRBJ2-2; 13 bases are a match to TRBD2. The germline V gene encodes CDR1 MRHNA and CDR2 SNTAGT. The CDR3 sequence is 15 residues long. The junction had 3 bases not matched to a gene; V was cut back by 6 bases and J by 5 bases. The CDR3 coding sequence is TGTGCCAGCAGAAGACTAGCGGGAGGTACCGGGGAGCTGTTTTTT. It translates to CASRRLAGGTGELFF.

The sample holds a few counts of this clone. This chain uses TRBV5-4 with TRBJ1-1; D remains unclear. The germline V and J ends were trimmed by 3 bases and 1 base, with 10 bases remaining between them. CDR3 length: 14 residues. The V gene's germline CDR1 is SGHNT and CDR2 YYREEE (reference sequence). The CDR3 DNA follows: TGTGCCAGCAGCTCGCCGGGTCCGAACACTGAAGCTTTCTTT. This translates into CASSSPGPNTEAFF. The full variable domain, with the rest looked up from reference TRBV5-4 and TRBJ1-1, is ETGVTQSPTHLIKTRGQQVTLRCSSQSGHNTVSWYQQALGQGPQFIFQYYREEENGRGNFPPRFSGLQFPNYSSELNVNALELDDSALYLCASSSPGPNTEAFFGQGTRLTVV.